Listed below are T cell receptor beta chains from one sample, sequenced in a study of T cells in Graves' hyperthyroidism and ophthalmopathy. Each CDR3 protein gets one entry after TCRdb re-called the multiplex PCR reads with MiXCR. The table shows about 500,000 distinct CDR3 sequences, with about 15% occurring only once. Sequences were obtained from blood. The source of these receptors is a woman in her late teens or twenties with Graves' ophthalmopathy. Each CDR3 is given with its conserved first and last residue. D genes are given only for firm matches. Size is stated for part of the rows, as once, few or many counts, or as a class when the clone is expanded.

V	D	size	J	DNA	CDR3
TRBV7-2	TRBD2	many	TRBJ2-7	TGTGCCAGCAGCTTATATCTAGCGGGAGCGTGGGAGCAGTACTTC	CASSLYLAGAWEQYF
TRBV2	.	.	TRBJ1-4	TGTGCCAGCAGGAAACAGGGTGAAAAACTGTTTTTT	CASRKQGEKLFF
TRBV20-1	TRBD2	.	TRBJ2-7	TGCAGTGCTAGAGCCAGCGGGGCGCTTAAGGACGAGCAGTACTTC	CSARASGALKDEQYF
TRBV5-1	.	many	TRBJ2-1	TGCGCCAGCAGCTTCCTCAGGGGTGAGCAGTTCTTC	CASSFLRGEQFF
TRBV30	.	.	TRBJ1-2	TGTGCCTGGAGTGTGGGAGGGTTCGGCTACACCTTC	CAWSVGGFGYTF
TRBV29-1	.	few	TRBJ1-2	TGCAGCGTTGAAGATGCGGGAATTTGGTCTCTAGACTCTGGCTACACCTTC	CSVEDAGIWSLDSGYTF
TRBV20-1	.	many	TRBJ2-7	TGCAGTGCTAGAGATCAGACGGGAGTAGCGAGAGCTAGGTCCGAGCAGTACTTC	CSARDQTGVARARSEQYF
TRBV4-3	.	few	TRBJ2-2	TGCGCCAGCAGCCAAGATCGCGTAGGGCCCGGGGAGCTGTTTTTT	CASSQDRVGPGELFF
TRBV24-1	.	many	TRBJ2-3	TGTGCCACCAGTGATTTCGGCAGGGATGGCACAGATACGCAGTATTTT	CATSDFGRDGTDTQYF
TRBV6-1	.	few	TRBJ1-4	TGTGCCAGCAGTGATCCAGGGGTTAGTGAAAAACTGTTTTTT	CASSDPGVSEKLFF
TRBV24-1	.	many	TRBJ2-3	TGTGCCACCAGTGATAAGGCCCTCTTATCTGATACGCAGTATTTT	CATSDKALLSDTQYF
TRBV28	.	many	TRBJ2-3	TGTGCCAGCAGTTTATTACAGGGACACACAGATACGCAGTATTTT	CASSLLQGHTDTQYF
TRBV7-9	.	.	TRBJ1-4	TGTGCCAGCAGCTCCTCCGGGCCGCAGAATGAAAAACTGTTTTTT	CASSSSGPQNEKLFF
TRBV30	.	many	TRBJ2-5	TGTGCCTGGGGGAGACAGCCCCGAGAGACCCAGTACTTC	CAWGRQPRETQYF
TRBV28	TRBD1	few	TRBJ1-5	TGTGCCAGCACCTTTGGTGGGACAGCCAATCAGCCCCAGCATTTT	CASTFGGTANQPQHF
TRBV13	.	many	TRBJ2-1	TGTGCCAGCAGCTTAGAAAGTGTAGGAGGAGGGGGGAACAATGAGCAGTTCTTC	CASSLESVGGGGNNEQFF
TRBV7-3	TRBD1	.	TRBJ1-6	TGTGCCAGCAGCTTAGGACCACAGGGGCCCCTCCACTTT	CASSLGPQGPLHF
TRBV15	.	.	TRBJ1-3	TGTGCCACCAGCGGATCTCCGGCTGGAAACACCATATATTTT	CATSGSPAGNTIYF
TRBV6-1	TRBD1	many	TRBJ1-1	TGTGCCAGCAGGGCGACAGGGGCCTTGAACACTGAAGCTTTCTTT	CASRATGALNTEAFF
TRBV5-4	.	few	TRBJ2-3	TGTGCCAGCAGCCCCAGCCCCCGGGATACGCAGTATTTT	CASSPSPRDTQYF
TRBV27	.	few	TRBJ1-1	TGTGCCAGCAGTTTATCGATAAGGGGGAAAGCTTTCTTT	CASSLSIRGKAFF
TRBV19	.	.	TRBJ2-1	TGTGCCAGTAATGCCTACAATGAGCAGTTCTTC	CASNAYNEQFF
TRBV27	TRBD2	many	TRBJ2-2	TGTGCCAGCAGACTAGCGGGAGCCGGGGAGCTGTTTTTT	CASRLAGAGELFF
TRBV2	TRBD1	.	TRBJ2-1	TGTGCCAGCAGTGACCCTCGGGACAGGGGATCCACTAGCGGAAATGAGCAGTTCTTC	CASSDPRDRGSTSGNEQFF
TRBV2	.	many	TRBJ2-7	TGTGCCAGCGTCGCGGGGGCCCTAACCTACGAGCAGTACTTC	CASVAGALTYEQYF
TRBV6-1	.	few	TRBJ1-6	TGTGCCAGCAGTGATATGAGCTCCTATAATTCACCCCTCCACTTT	CASSDMSSYNSPLHF
TRBV30	.	once	TRBJ1-6	TGTGCCTGGAGCAGAAGGACAGACAATTCACCCCTCCACTTT	CAWSRRTDNSPLHF
TRBV7-9	.	few	TRBJ2-1	TGTGCCAGCAGCTTCCAATCTGCGGGACCCTACAGTGAGCAGTTCTTC	CASSFQSAGPYSEQFF
TRBV18	TRBD1	few	TRBJ1-1	TGTGCCAGCTCACCACCCGACAGGGCCCGGACTGAAGCTTTCTTT	CASSPPDRARTEAFF
TRBV7-2	.	many	TRBJ2-3	TGTGCCAGCAGCTTAGCGCAGTACATAGCTAGCACAGATACGCAGTATTTT	CASSLAQYIASTDTQYF
TRBV7-2	.	many	TRBJ2-2	TGTGCCAGCAGCTTAGCACAGTACACCGGGGAGCTGTTTTTT	CASSLAQYTGELFF
TRBV19	.	few	TRBJ2-3	TGTGCCAGTATACCCCCACCTCCGGGACCTTTCACAGATACGCAGTATTTT	CASIPPPPGPFTDTQYF
TRBV30	.	many	TRBJ1-3	TGTGCCGGCGTTAAGGTCTCTGGAAACACCATATATTTT	CAGVKVSGNTIYF
TRBV28	TRBD2	many	TRBJ2-3	TGTGCCAGCAGTTCGCGGGAGCGGGTTACAGATACGCAGTATTTT	CASSSRERVTDTQYF
TRBV19	.	.	TRBJ1-1	TGTGCCAGTAGTGGGATCTGGACAGTGATGAACACTGAAGCTTTCTTT	CASSGIWTVMNTEAFF